This T cell receptor (beta chain) was profiled in a study of cytomegalovirus exposure and HLA in healthy donors. Study results and caveats: In vitro work confirmed that a few CMV-associated chains recognize CMV antigens.

This clone has a single count. Its cognate antigen is unknown. PCR involved 60 Vbeta and 13 Jbeta primers. TCRdb keeps only in-frame clones here, not all; method: immunoSEQ multiplex PCR. The sample holds roughly 120,000 clones, roughly 80% seen once. Trimming removed 4 bases at V and 3 bases at J, with 12 bases between. The CDR3 consists of 14 residues. Germline CDR1 and CDR2: ENHRY and SYGVKD. V and J are TRBV10-3 and TRBJ1-1; D gene uncertain. The TCR sequence derives from a woman aged 18-29 years in good health and CMV-seronegative. Sequencing used PBMCs. Written as DNA, the CDR3 is TGTGCCATCAGTGGTGGCCCCGGGGACACTGAAGCTTTCTTT. Protein sequence: CAISGGPGDTEAFF.